The next 17 T cell receptor beta chains were all read from a single sample in a study of early T cells in non-severe SARS-CoV-2 infection. TCRdb re-analysed the 5' RACE reads in MiXCR, keeping a single row per CDR3 protein. Of 68,000 or so distinct CDR3 sequences listed, 9.5% to 15% are singletons. The sample consisted of whole blood. All receptors come from an adult who was a healthcare worker with PCR-confirmed SARS-CoV-2 infection or an uninfected control (not recorded which).

This clonotype occurred many times. At one end the junction does not follow the germline gene, possibly because of a read error. The chain combines TRBV7-3 with TRBJ2-5; D may match TRBD1 or TRBD2 (5 bases each). This CDR3 is built from 13 residues. Germline V CDR1 and CDR2: SGHTA, FQGTGA. CDR3 region: CASAGGDQETQYF. The CDR3 coding sequence is TGTGCCAGCGCTGGGGGAGACCAGGAGACCCAGTACTTC.

This clonotype is a singleton in its sample. This sequence joins TRBV5-1 and TRBJ2-3; TRBD2 matches 8 bases. The CDR3 loop spans 15 amino acids. Trimming at V came to 3 bases and at J to 5 bases, leaving 8 bases not matched to a gene. Germline CDR1 and CDR2: SGHRS and YFSETQ. As DNA, the CDR3 is TGCGCCAGCAGCTCCGGACTAGCTTGGAGAGATACGCAGTATTTT. Protein product: CASSSGLAWRDTQYF. The complete variable domain, with remaining parts taken from reference TRBV5-1 and TRBJ2-3, reads KAGVTQTPRYLIKTRGQQVTLSCSPISGHRSVSWYQQTPGQGLQFLFEYFSETQRNKGNFPGRFSGRQFSNSRSEMNVSTLELGDSALYLCASSSGLAWRDTQYFGPGTRLTVL.

There are a few counts of this clonotype. V is TRBV27 and J is TRBJ2-5; maybe TRBD1 (5 bases). The CDR3 is 16 residues long. V dropped 5 bases and J dropped 1 base, with 17 bases sitting between them. Germline CDR1 is MNHEY and CDR2 is SMNVEV (reference sequence). CDR3 DNA: TGTGCCAGCAGTCCCCTCGCAGGGCCCTCCCAAGAGACCCAGTACTTC. As protein: CASSPLAGPSQETQYF.

This clonotype was counted many times. The V gene is TRBV11-3, the J gene TRBJ1-4, with 9 positions matching TRBD1. After removal of 4 bases from V and 4 bases from J, the junction contained 19 bases not matched to a gene. Germline loops: CDR1 SGHNT, CDR2 YENEEA. CDR3 length equals 20 residues. This chain's CDR3 is CASSSHNRKPPGQGNEKLFF. The CDR3 coding sequence is TGTGCCAGCAGCTCCCATAATAGGAAACCCCCGGGACAGGGTAATGAAAAACTGTTTTTT.

This clonotype was seen repeatedly, ten times or more. J is TRBJ1-2 and V is TRBV20-1; no reliable D call. Germline V gives CDR1 DFQATT, CDR2 SNEGSKA (reference sequence). This CDR3 comprises 10 residues. Trimming stripped 0 bases from V and 6 bases from J, with 2 bases between. Here the CDR3 reads CSAREHGYTF. The CDR3 bases are TGCAGTGCTAGAGAGCATGGCTACACCTTC.

The chain employs TRBV2 and TRBJ2-1, with 8 positions matching TRBD1. The length of the CDR3 is 14 residues. With 3 bases clipped from V and 6 bases from J, the junction kept 4 bases outside the gene matches. Germline assignment: CDR1 SNHLY and CDR2 FYNNEI. Here the CDR3 reads CASSDRGTGNEQFF. The CDR3 DNA reads TGTGCCAGCAGTGACCGCGGGACAGGCAATGAGCAGTTCTTC.

This clonotype was observed at least ten times. The CDR3 loop reads CASSRDGSYEQYF. DNA of the CDR3: TGCGCCAGCAGTCGGGACGGGTCCTACGAGCAGTACTTC. The chain employs TRBV5-1 and TRBJ2-7, with D possibly called TRBD1 or TRBD2 (5 bases each). The CDR3 extends over 13 amino acids. Trimming shortened V by 5 bases and J by 1 base, and 10 bases separated the two germline ends. CDR1 SGHRS and CDR2 YFSETQ come from the germline V gene.

With regard to this clonotype: One end of the junction does not line up with germline, which may come from a read error. V usage is TRBV6-2 or TRBV6-3 and J usage is TRBJ2-4; D might be TRBD1 (6 bases). CDR3 length equals 13 residues. Germline lookup yields CDR1 MNHEY and CDR2 SVGEGT. The CDR3 is CASSSNWYRDGHF. The CDR3 DNA reads TGTGCCAGCAGTTCAAATTGGTACAGGGACGGGCACTTC.

This clonotype appeared many times. The chain links TRBV20-1 to TRBJ2-3; tentatively, D is TRBD1 (8 bases). The CDR3 has 16 amino acids. The germline gives CDR1 DFQATT, CDR2 SNEGSKA (reference sequence). V lost 2 bases to trimming and J lost 1 base, with 16 bases between them. The CDR3 DNA is TGCAGTGCTAGACCACAGGGGGGGATTGGCACAGATACGCAGTATTTT. Protein product: CSARPQGGIGTDTQYF.

This clonotype was seen a few times. Compared with germline, one end of the junction differs, possibly owing to a read error. The chain carries TRBV5-1 and TRBJ2-1; 7 positions match TRBD2. Germline V gives CDR1 SGHRS, CDR2 YFSETQ. The CDR3 loop spans 15 amino acids. The CDR3 coding sequence is TGCGCCAGCAGCCCTGCTAGCGGACCCTACAATGTGCAGTTCTTC. Translating gives CASSPASGPYNVQFF.

The chain links TRBV6-5 to TRBJ2-7; tentative D call: TRBD1 (5 bases). V was clipped by 7 bases and J by 0 bases, with 10 bases between them. The CDR3 is 13 residues long. The germline gives CDR1 MNHEY, CDR2 SVGAGI. CDR3 DNA sequence: TGTGCCAGCAACCCAGGGCCCTCCTACGAGCAGTACTTC. Amino acids: CASNPGPSYEQYF.

This clonotype appeared many times. The chain recombines TRBV13 with TRBJ2-7; 9 nucleotides match TRBD2. This CDR3 is 15 amino acids long. Germline CDR1 reads PRHDT; CDR2 reads FYEKMQ (reference sequence). V shed 2 bases and J 5 bases; nucleotides not matched to a gene: 7. In nucleotides, the CDR3 is TGTGCCAGCAGCTTAAGCGGGACTAGCCCCCACGAGCAGTACTTC. It translates to CASSLSGTSPHEQYF.

Ten or more counts support this clonotype. The chain carries TRBV5-1 and TRBJ1-1; unclear D gene. The V and J ends lost 0 bases and 5 bases respectively, with 11 bases between them. CDR1 and CDR2 (germline): SGHRS, YFSETQ. The length of the CDR3 is 14 residues. CDR3 DNA: TGCGCCAGCAGCTTGGCGGGATACGATACTGAAGCTTTCTTT. Translated, it gives CASSLAGYDTEAFF.

This clonotype has only a few counts. This sequence joins TRBV9 and TRBJ2-1; 11 nucleotides match TRBD2. Trimming cost V 4 bases and J 6 bases; bases outside gene matches: 15. Looked up from germline, CDR1 is SGDLS and CDR2 is YYNGEE. The CDR3 covers 18 residues. The CDR3 DNA reads TGTGCCAGCAGCCCGCAACTATCGACTAGCGGGGTTATCAATGAGCAGTTCTTC. Translating gives CASSPQLSTSGVINEQFF.

The rearrangement joins TRBV6-1 to TRBJ2-7, with TRBD2 matching 13 bases. Germline CDR1 is MNHNS and CDR2 is SASEGT. After removal of 6 bases from V and 2 bases from J, the junction contained 4 bases not matched to a gene. This CDR3 is 15 amino acids long. The CDR3 is CASRPTSGGPYEQYF. The CDR3 nucleotides read TGTGCCAGCAGGCCGACTAGCGGGGGGCCCTACGAGCAGTACTTC.

This chain joins TRBV10-3 and TRBJ2-2, with D perhaps being TRBD1 or TRBD2 (5 bases each). The CDR3 is 13 amino acids. CDR1 and CDR2 (germline): ENHRY, SYGVKD. CDR3 DNA: TGTGCGAACGGACGGGACAACACCGGGGAGCTGTTTTTT. Protein sequence: CANGRDNTGELFF.

This clonotype has only a few counts. V and J are TRBV2 and TRBJ2-1; D is unclear. Trimming took off 7 bases at V and 0 bases at J, with 13 bases between the two ends. The V gene's germline CDR1 is SNHLY and CDR2 FYNNEI. This CDR3 region has 15 residues. CDR3 amino acids: CASTRSANSYNEQFF. The CDR3 bases are TGTGCCAGCACACGAAGCGCGAACTCCTACAATGAGCAGTTCTTC.